One and the same sample provided the 31 T cell receptor beta chains below, sequenced in a study of human T cells and chemical hapten exposure. Regarding time point: patch test 2, 6 weeks after DPC sensitization. Treatment reported: therapeutic diphenylcyclopropenone sensitization with weekly scalp DPC. A single record per CDR3 protein comes from TCRdb applying MiXCR to the RACE reads. This table has fewer than 85,000 distinct CDR3 sequences, 10% appearing once. The sample in question was whole blood, obtained in connection with sensitization to the hapten diphenylcyclopropenone (DPC). All receptors come from a woman aged 30 to 39 with alopecia areata. Some clones in this sample may be carry-over from other donors' samples.

This clonotype was recorded many times. The chain joins TRBV20-1 to TRBJ1-4; 11 positions agree with TRBD1. Trimming removed 6 bases from V and 7 bases from J; junction bases left unmatched: 7. The V gene's germline CDR1 is DFQATT and CDR2 SNEGSKA (reference sequence). The CDR3 runs 14 residues. The CDR3 here is CSAPTGTGGEKLFF. The CDR3 DNA is TGCAGTGCCCCAACCGGGACAGGGGGTGAAAAACTGTTTTTT.

At least ten counts were recorded for this clonotype. The chain is built from TRBV6-6 and TRBJ2-6, with D possibly being TRBD1 or TRBD2 (5 bases each). The CDR3 is 18 residues long. The V gene lost 2 bases and the J gene lost 3 bases, with 17 bases spanning the gap. CDR1 is MNHNY and CDR2 is SVGAGI in the germline V gene (reference sequence). The CDR3 spells CASSYAGRVTGGANVLTF. CDR3 DNA: TGTGCCAGCAGTTACGCGGGCAGGGTAACGGGTGGGGCCAACGTCCTGACTTTC.

This clonotype has a single count. A much larger clone lies one base from this, so it may be a read error. This chain links TRBV28 with TRBJ2-1, with D unresolved. The CDR3 runs 13 residues. The ends were cut back, 7 bases at V and 6 bases at J, with 13 bases in the middle. The germline gives CDR1 MDHEN, CDR2 SYDVKM. The chain's CDR3 is CASNRPVRNEQFF. In DNA, the CDR3 is TGTGCCAGCAACCGTCCGGTACGCAATGAGCAGTTCTTC.

This clonotype was found many times. The chain recombines TRBV5-1 with TRBJ2-1, with 12 bases aligning to TRBD1. Trimming took 3 bases from V and 6 from J; bases not matched to a gene: 4. This CDR3 region has 15 residues. Per the germline V gene, CDR1 is SGHRS and CDR2 is YFSETQ. In DNA, the CDR3 is TGCGCCAGCAGCTCCGGGACAGGGGGCGTCAATGAGCAGTTCTTC. Translated, it gives CASSSGTGGVNEQFF.

This clonotype was seen a handful of times. The chain employs TRBV5-1 and TRBJ2-7; no definite D call. Trimming took 4 bases from V and 0 from J, leaving 5 bases between them. Germline V gene lookup returns CDR1 SGHRS and CDR2 YFSETQ. This CDR3 comprises 12 residues. The CDR3 DNA reads as TGCGCCAGCAGCGTGGACTCCTACGAGCAGTACTTC. It encodes CASSVDSYEQYF.

This clonotype has more than one count but fewer than ten. The chain carries TRBV5-1 and TRBJ2-5; the D gene is possibly TRBD2 (5 bases). Germline CDR1 is SGHRS and CDR2 is YFSETQ. The CDR3 consists of 14 residues. V shed 4 bases and J shed 1 base, with 11 bases lying between them. The CDR3 reads CASSQQLAQETQYF. As DNA, the CDR3 is TGCGCCAGCAGCCAACAGCTAGCCCAAGAGACCCAGTACTTC.

This sequence joins TRBV4-3 and TRBJ2-7, with a tentative D call TRBD2 (5 bases). CDR3 length equals 14 residues. The V gene's germline CDR1 is LGHNA and CDR2 YSLEER. V was cut by 0 bases and J by 3 bases, with 9 bases left in between. The CDR3 reads CASSQDNGNYEQYF. The CDR3 nucleotides read TGCGCCAGCAGCCAAGATAACGGGAACTACGAGCAGTACTTC.

Note on this clonotype: It may be a read error: a sequence one base away is much more abundant. The chain is built from TRBV5-4 and TRBJ1-1; D is undetermined. This CDR3 is built from 14 residues. Germline V gives CDR1 SGHNT, CDR2 YYREEE (reference sequence). CDR3 DNA: TGTTCCAGCAGCCAAGGACTGCTGAACACTGAAGCTTTCTTT. This encodes CSSSQGLLNTEAFF.

This clonotype was observed at least ten times. The V call is TRBV29-1, the J call TRBJ1-2, with unresolved D. Germline V lookup: CDR1 SQVTM, CDR2 ANQGSEA. This CDR3 region has 14 residues. V shed 1 base and J shed 6 bases, with 15 bases lying between them. The CDR3 coding sequence is TGCAGCGTTGAAGGCCTCCCAAGGAGAGATGGCTACACCTTC. Amino acids: CSVEGLPRRDGYTF.

This clonotype was detected ten times or more. This chain joins TRBV7-3 and TRBJ2-3; 8 bases line up with TRBD2. Germline CDR1 SGHTA, CDR2 FQGTGA. The trim removed 4 bases at V and 6 bases at J, leaving 6 bases unmatched. The CDR3 runs to 14 residues. CDR3 protein: CASSSSGSSDTQYF. CDR3 nucleotides: TGTGCCAGCAGCTCAAGCGGGAGTTCCGATACGCAGTATTTT. Complete variable domain (other parts from reference TRBV7-3 and TRBJ2-3): GAGVSQTPSNKVTEKGKYVELRCDPISGHTALYWYRQSLGQGPEFLIYFQGTGAADDSGLPNDRFFAVRPEGSVSTLKIQRTERGDSAVYLCASSSSGSSDTQYFGPGTRLTVL.

The J gene is TRBJ2-3, the V gene TRBV20-1; D gene unclear. V was clipped by 0 bases and J by 5 bases, with 9 bases between them. The germline V gene encodes CDR1 DFQATT and CDR2 SNEGSKA (reference sequence). This CDR3 comprises 13 residues. The CDR3 reads CSARDGRKDTQYF. The CDR3 nucleotides read TGCAGTGCTAGAGATGGCAGGAAAGATACGCAGTATTTT.

This clonotype was observed many times. This chain joins TRBV12-3 or TRBV12-4 and TRBJ1-6; D unresolved. Trimming cost V 6 bases and J 8 bases, with 14 bases left between them. The CDR3 spans 14 residues. The CDR3 DNA sequence: TGTGCCAGCAGCATGGGCCCCAGGTATTCACCCCTCCACTTT. Residues: CASSMGPRYSPLHF.

This clonotype has just a few counts. The J gene is TRBJ1-1, the V gene TRBV18; D unclear. This CDR3 is 14 amino acids long. Trimming took off 3 bases at V and 3 bases at J, with 11 bases between the two ends. The germline CDR1 and CDR2 sequences are KGHSH and LQKENI. CDR3 DNA: TGTGCCAGCTCACCCCACCCTCTAGACACTGAAGCTTTCTTT. Its protein product is CASSPHPLDTEAFF.

This clonotype was seen many times. The chain couples TRBV3-1 to TRBJ1-1; D is undetermined. CDR3 size: 13 residues. V was clipped by 3 bases and J by 1 base, with 6 bases between them. The germline V gene encodes CDR1 LGHDT and CDR2 YNNKEL (reference sequence). The CDR3 DNA reads as TGTGCCAGCAGCCAGTCAAGGAACACTGAAGCTTTCTTT. It encodes CASSQSRNTEAFF.

This clonotype was detected ten times or more. This rearrangement joins TRBV20-1 to TRBJ1-1, with D possibly being TRBD1 (6 bases). The ends were cut back, 6 bases at V and 3 bases at J, with 14 bases in the middle. Germline assignment: CDR1 DFQATT and CDR2 SNEGSKA (reference sequence). The CDR3 covers 13 residues. CDR3 amino acids: CSAGQPLDTEAFF. The CDR3 nucleotides are TGCAGTGCAGGACAGCCCCTGGACACTGAAGCTTTCTTT.

This clonotype was seen repeatedly, ten times or more. The chain carries TRBV27 and TRBJ2-1; 12 nucleotides match TRBD2. CDR1 is MNHEY, CDR2 SMNVEV, per germline (reference sequence). The CDR3 spans 16 residues. Losses at the gene ends were 1 base for V and 8 bases for J; bases not matched to a gene: 6. CDR3 DNA: TGTGCCAGCAGTTTATTGCTAGCGGGGGGGCTGGATGAGCAGTTCTTC. This encodes CASSLLLAGGLDEQFF.

This clonotype was found many times. This chain links TRBV5-1 with TRBJ1-1; D unresolved. The V and J ends lost 5 bases and 3 bases respectively, with 14 bases between them. Germline V lookup: CDR1 SGHRS, CDR2 YFSETQ. This CDR3 has 14 residues. CDR3 DNA sequence: TGCGCCAGCAGAGGGAGGGCCGGGGACACTGAAGCTTTCTTT. Translating it yields CASRGRAGDTEAFF.

Written as DNA, the CDR3 is TGTGCCAGCAGAATGATGGGGGAGCAGTTCTTC. It encodes CASRMMGEQFF. This rearrangement joins TRBV25-1 to TRBJ2-1, with D uncertain. The V gene's germline CDR1 is MGHDK and CDR2 SYGVNS. Trimming stripped 6 bases from V and 10 bases from J, with 10 bases between. This CDR3 has 11 amino acids. The variable domain in full, completed from reference TRBV25-1 and TRBJ2-1, reads EADIYQTPRYLVIGTGKKITLECSQTMGHDKMYWYQQDPGMELHLIHYSYGVNSTEKGDLSSESTVSRIRTEHFPLTLESARPSHTSQYLCASRMMGEQFFGPGTRLTVL.

This clonotype was observed a handful of times. The chain couples TRBV10-3 to TRBJ2-5; no firm D call. The V end lost 2 bases, the J end lost 7 bases, and 11 bases lay between the germline ends. The CDR3 extends over 13 amino acids. Germline lookup yields CDR1 ENHRY and CDR2 SYGVKD. CDR3: CAISEGTTWTQYF. CDR3 sequence (DNA): TGTGCCATCAGTGAGGGCACTACTTGGACCCAGTACTTC.

This clonotype showed up many times. This chain connects TRBV24-1 to TRBJ2-2; D is perhaps TRBD2 (5 bases). The V end was cut by 4 bases, the J end by 6 bases, with 11 bases between. There are 14 residues in the CDR3. Germline assignment: CDR1 KGHDR and CDR2 SFDVKD. The CDR3 coding sequence is TGTGCCACCAGTGACCCGGGAACGGCCGGGGAGCTGTTTTTT. Translated: CATSDPGTAGELFF.

This clonotype has more than one count but fewer than ten. The CDR3 region has the DNA TGTGCCAGCAGCTTTCGCCAGGTTACCTACGAGCAGTACTTC. It translates to CASSFRQVTYEQYF. The chain couples TRBV7-2 to TRBJ2-7; D is undetermined. V lost 3 bases to trimming and J lost 2 bases, with 11 bases between them. This CDR3 has 14 residues. From germline, CDR1 is SGHTA and CDR2 FQGNSA.

The V gene is TRBV5-4, the J gene TRBJ2-6, with D possibly TRBD1 on 6 matching bases. Germline CDR1 reads SGHNT; CDR2 reads YYREEE (reference sequence). The CDR3 is 14 residues long. V lost 7 bases and J lost 0, with 8 bases in between. The CDR3 loop is CASEDSSGANVLTF. DNA of the CDR3: TGTGCCAGCGAGGACAGCTCTGGGGCCAACGTCCTGACTTTC. Looking up the rest from reference TRBV5-4 and TRBJ2-6 gives the full variable domain: ETGVTQSPTHLIKTRGQQVTLRCSSQSGHNTVSWYQQALGQGPQFIFQYYREEENGRGNFPPRFSGLQFPNYSSELNVNALELDDSALYLCASEDSSGANVLTFGAGSRLTVL.

Points on this clonotype: One end of the junction fails to match germline, which may point to a read error. CDR3 amino acids: CANSQAGTDYGYTF. CDR3 nucleotides: TGCGCCAACAGCCAAGCCGGGACTGACTATGGCTACACCTTC. This rearrangement joins TRBV4-1 to TRBJ1-2; tentatively, D is TRBD1 (5 bases). This CDR3 region has 14 residues. Germline CDR1 is MGHRA and CDR2 is YSYEKL.

This clonotype was counted a few times. The gene calls are TRBV29-1 and TRBJ2-5; the D gene is possibly TRBD1 (5 bases). Per germline, CDR1 SQVTM and CDR2 ANQGSEA. Trimming took off 0 bases at V and 1 base at J, with 12 bases between the two ends. This CDR3 is built from 15 residues. The chain's CDR3 is CSVEDPQGSQETQYF. The CDR3 region has the DNA TGCAGCGTTGAAGATCCCCAGGGCAGCCAAGAGACCCAGTACTTC.

At least ten counts were recorded for this clonotype. CDR3 coding DNA: TGTGCCTGGAGTCCCGGGACAGGGAACACCGGGGAGCTGTTTTTT. It translates to CAWSPGTGNTGELFF. This chain links TRBV30 with TRBJ2-2, with 8 bases matching TRBD1. The CDR3 runs to 15 residues. CDR1 is GTSNPN, CDR2 SVGIG, per germline (reference sequence). With V trimmed by 2 bases and J by 1 base, 3 bases remained unmatched.

This chain joins TRBV18 and TRBJ2-5; 14 positions match TRBD2. Germline CDR1 is KGHSH and CDR2 is LQKENI. The CDR3 extends over 17 amino acids. Germline trimming cut 0 bases from V and 2 bases from J; bases unmatched to any gene: 2. CDR3 sequence reads: CASSPPGLAGEQETQYF. CDR3 nucleotide sequence: TGTGCCAGCTCACCACCGGGACTAGCGGGAGAGCAAGAGACCCAGTACTTC.

This clonotype was seen many times. The genes are TRBV30 and TRBJ2-7, with TRBD1 matching over 11 bases. Germline-derived CDR1 and CDR2 are GTSNPN and SVGIG (reference sequence). The trim removed 3 bases at V and 0 bases at J, leaving 16 bases unmatched. The CDR3 has 19 residues. CDR3 in amino acids: CAWRARGQGARRVSYEQYF. CDR3 DNA: TGTGCCTGGAGGGCCCGTGGACAGGGGGCCCGCCGTGTCTCCTACGAGCAGTACTTC. The full variable domain, its missing parts supplied by reference TRBV30 and TRBJ2-7, is SQTIHQWPATLVQPVGSPLSLECTVEGTSNPNLYWYRQAAGRGLQLLFYSVGIGQISSEVPQNLSASRPQDRQFILSSKKLLLSDSGFYLCAWRARGQGARRVSYEQYFGPGTRLTVT.

This clonotype turned up a few times. The genes are TRBV3-1 and TRBJ2-5; 9 nucleotides agree with TRBD2. This CDR3 region has 16 residues. Trimming cost V 4 bases and J 4 bases; bases outside gene matches: 10. Germline V CDR1 and CDR2: LGHDT, YNNKEL (reference sequence). CDR3 protein: CASSPAGGGARETQYF. DNA of the CDR3: TGTGCCAGCAGCCCCGCGGGAGGGGGGGCTAGAGAGACCCAGTACTTC.

This clonotype was seen more than once but under ten times. The junction differs from germline at one of its ends, possibly a read error. The chain carries TRBV13 and TRBJ2-7, with TRBD1 as a possible D gene (5 bases). Germline V lookup: CDR1 PRHDT, CDR2 FYEKMQ (reference sequence). The CDR3 runs to 14 residues. The CDR3: CVSSRLGAELEQYF. The CDR3 bases are TGTGTCAGCAGCCGTCTTGGGGCGGAGCTCGAGCAGTACTTC.

This clonotype was seen repeatedly, ten times or more. V is TRBV20-1 and J is TRBJ1-2, with D perhaps matching TRBD1 (5 bases). Germline lookup yields CDR1 DFQATT and CDR2 SNEGSKA (reference sequence). Trimming pared 3 bases from V and 4 bases from J, leaving 18 bases between. This CDR3 spans 15 amino acids. CDR3 sequence (DNA): TGCAGTGCTAGTGCCCCACCGACAGTTACCTATGGCTACACCTTC. This gives the protein CSASAPPTVTYGYTF.

This clonotype was found many times. The gene calls are TRBV4-3 and TRBJ1-6, with 10 bases identical to TRBD1. With V trimmed by 3 bases and J by 8 bases, 7 bases remained unmatched. Germline V gene lookup returns CDR1 LGHNA and CDR2 YSLEER. The CDR3 is 16 residues long. CDR3 sequence reads: CASSQGWDRGYSPLHF. The CDR3 coding sequence is TGCGCCAGCAGCCAGGGGTGGGACAGGGGATATTCACCCCTCCACTTT.